The rows below give T cell receptor beta chains drawn from one sample of a study of long-term antiretroviral therapy in people with HIV. The assay was immunoSEQ multiplex PCR, and TCRdb's table has in-frame clones only and misses some. The repertoire holds 40,000 or so clones, with approximately 86% as singletons. The sample here was unsorted PBMCs, taken just before starting antiretroviral therapy. All receptors come from a woman between 18 and 29 years old with HIV. The CDR3 runs from the conserved cysteine through the conserved F or W. D genes are given only for firm matches. Not every row has a clone size; where given, it reads once, few, many or a size class.

>TRBJ2-7|NA|NA|TRBV7-2
CASSVTVISYEQYF
TGTGCCAGCAGCGTAACGGTAATCTCCTACGAGCAGTACTTC
>TRBJ2-3|NA|TRBD2|TRBV7-6
CASSSRLAGGTDTQYF
TGTGCCAGCAGCTCTAGACTAGCGGGAGGAACAGATACGCAGTATTTT
>TRBJ2-3|NA|NA|TRBV11-2
CASSLRVTDTQYF
TGTGCCAGCAGCTTACGGGTTACAGATACGCAGTATTTT
>TRBJ2-2|NA|TRBD1|TRBV6-4
CASREQGMNGELFF
TGTGCCAGCAGAGAACAGGGGATGAACGGGGAGCTGTTTTTT
>TRBJ2-7|NA|NA|TRBV7-8
CASSLGSGGEQYF
TGTGCCAGCAGCTTAGGGTCGGGCGGGGAGCAGTACTTC
>TRBJ2-3|NA|NA|TRBV19
CASTKWSAGQSTDTQYF
TGTGCCAGTACCAAATGGTCAGCGGGACAGAGCACAGATACGCAGTATTTT
>TRBJ2-1|NA|TRBD2|TRBV4-3
CASSQESGLVAIDEQFF
TGCGCCAGCAGCCAAGAATCGGGACTAGTCGCAATTGATGAGCAGTTCTTC
>TRBJ2-2|once|NA|TRBV15
CATSRTTQRANTGELFF
TGTGCCACCAGCAGGACAACCCAGAGAGCGAACACCGGGGAGCTGTTTTTT
>TRBJ1-2|NA|TRBD1|TRBV19
CASSIPGQIFYGYTF
TGTGCCAGTAGTATACCGGGACAGATATTCTATGGCTACACCTTC
>TRBJ2-5|NA|TRBD2|TRBV2
CASSEGLAGLFQETQYF
TGTGCCAGCAGTGAAGGACTAGCGGGTTTATTCCAAGAGACCCAGTACTTC
>TRBJ2-3|NA|NA|TRBV6-1
CASSRGPTDTQYF
TGTGCCAGCTCCAGGGGACCCACAGATACGCAGTATTTT
>TRBJ1-4|few|NA|TRBV5-1
CASSVGGATNEKLFF
TGCGCCAGCAGCGTTGGCGGAGCAACTAATGAAAAACTGTTTTTT
>TRBJ1-1|NA|NA|TRBV9
CASSLGVGTEAFF
TGTGCCAGCAGCCTCGGGGTCGGAACTGAAGCTTTCTTT
>TRBJ2-5|NA|NA|TRBV10-3
CAISERETQYF
TGTGCCATCAGTGAAAGAGAGACCCAGTACTTC
>TRBJ2-1|NA|NA|TRBV28
CASSLFSPNEQFF
TGTGCCAGCAGTTTGTTCTCGCCGAATGAGCAGTTCTTC
>TRBJ2-1|NA|NA|TRBV6-6
CASSYGSGSYNEQFF
TGTGCCAGCAGTTATGGTAGCGGCTCCTACAATGAGCAGTTCTTC